These T cell receptor beta chains were read from a single sample in a study of cytomegalovirus exposure and HLA in healthy donors. Here immunoSEQ multiplex PCR was the method, and the copy in TCRdb shows in-frame clones only, minus some. In the table there are over 200,000 clones, over 65% of which are singletons. The source material was PBMCs. The receptors shown here come from a human donor in good health. Both conserved end residues are trimmed from each CDR3. Fields, in order: CDR3 length, V gene, J gene, CDR3 protein.

15	TRBV28	TRBJ2-1	ASSLQLLAGVVNEQF
14	TRBV7-8	TRBJ2-7	ASSRIKTSNSYEQY
16	TRBV28	TRBJ1-5	ASRSPSGRVSSNQPQH
13	TRBV7-9	TRBJ2-7	ASSLPHLTGDEQY
11	TRBV5-6	.	ASSSTGSYEQY
15	TRBV28	TRBJ1-4	ASSLYREPSINEKLF
10	TRBV7-4	TRBJ1-3	ASSLSGVSIY
14	TRBV21-1	TRBJ1-3	ASSRTEGDSGNTIY
10	TRBV5-1	TRBJ2-1	ASSLPEVEQF
14	TRBV9	TRBJ2-1	ASSVVGTRVHNEQF
15	TRBV7-2	TRBJ2-1	ASSPHLTSGRANEQF
13	TRBV5-4	TRBJ1-4	ASSSQGVSSEKLF
11	TRBV7-2	TRBJ1-5	ASQGAANQPQH
18	TRBV27	TRBJ2-3	ASSLLGRAPPPVPPDTQY
12	TRBV5-1	TRBJ2-3	ASSLQGARDTQY
10	TRBV2	TRBJ2-7	ASREGSYEQY
12	TRBV2	TRBJ2-7	ASTTTGSIYEQY
12	TRBV19	TRBJ2-4	ASRDSLAKNIQY
11	TRBV7-9	TRBJ1-5	SSSLGREQPQH
15	TRBV5-1	TRBJ2-1	ASSATPSGTSYNEQF
15	TRBV7-2	TRBJ2-4	ASSLNYIALAKNIQY
15	TRBV15	TRBJ2-3	ATTTRLGGDSADTQY
10	TRBV2	TRBJ2-1	ASRVAGNEQF
15	TRBV10-3	TRBJ2-7	AISELLGTGSTYEQY
14	TRBV12-5	TRBJ1-3	ASGLYQGRSGNTIY
12	TRBV10-3	TRBJ2-7	AISVRGQAYEQY
11	TRBV2	TRBJ1-1	ASEGTVGTEAF
15	TRBV29-1	TRBJ2-3	SVDDRGRRISTDTQY
15	TRBV19	TRBJ2-3	ASSIPGLAGGTDTQY
13	TRBV6-6	.	ASSFGQGAFYEQY
11	TRBV19	TRBJ1-1	ASSIREYTEAF
11	TRBV28	TRBJ2-7	ASSHIFRDEQY
11	TRBV6-6	TRBJ1-2	ASSPEQDYGYT
14	TRBV4-3	TRBJ1-3	ASSQDREVSGNTIY
11	TRBV10-3	TRBJ2-1	AISSGDYNEQF
13	TRBV7-8	TRBJ1-5	ASGFTGLSNQPQH
12	TRBV27	TRBJ2-7	ASSSGQDPYEQY
13	TRBV10-1	TRBJ2-7	ASSEGDRGTYEQY
9	TRBV6-5	TRBJ2-7	ASSYLYEQY
15	TRBV10-3	TRBJ2-1	AISKSTRTTGGNEQF